This T cell receptor (beta chain) was found in a study of blood T cell repertoires in COVID-19. In the original analysis: Estimated nucleated cell counts came from reference gene primer amplification. Clones were sequenced by immunoSEQ multiplex PCR, and TCRdb holds only the in-frame ones, with some missing. V, J and clone size reflect that table, while D and trimming were determined from the DNA. The sample has about 210,000 clones, around 92% seen once. CDR1 and CDR2 from the germline V gene are SGHKS and YYEKEE (reference sequence). Deletions cut 1 base from V and 1 base from J, with 8 bases between. The CDR3 has 14 amino acids.

This sequence was found in a man younger than 45 with acute or convalescent COVID-19. The rearrangement links TRBV5-5 to TRBJ1-1, with unresolved D. Sample: peripheral blood. The CDR3 DNA follows: TGTGCCAGCAGCTTGTCGACTGAGAACACTGAAGCTTTCTTT. Translated, it gives CASSLSTENTEAFF.